This T cell receptor (beta chain) originates from a study of cytomegalovirus exposure and HLA in healthy donors (dated by TCRdb to the late 2010s). Regarding the complete study: An earlier analysis of roughly 630 of the donors reported roughly 300 Gb of sequence data and 117 million unique TCR beta sequences from 150 million to 200 million T cells. An early release covering approximately 600 HLA-typed donors comprised approximately 290 gigabases of sequencing data and 65 million to 100 million unique TCR sequences. Of the roughly 410 genotyped donors, less than 90% were placed in the genetic ancestry cluster associated with self-reported Caucasian donors. The study aimed to test whether cataloging public T cell receptors could reveal signatures of past pathogen exposure. The study used immunosequencing to profile the T cell repertoires of more than 650 subjects and linked those repertoires to cytomegalovirus serostatus. A separate validation cohort of some 130 different subjects was used in addition to the 666-subject first cohort. High-throughput TCR immunosequencing, statistical association of individual TCRs with disease status, and machine learning were combined to predict cytomegalovirus infection status. To study patterns of TCR occurrence, a later analysis re-analyzed previously published TCR beta repertoires from 666 donors and added high-resolution HLA genotyping. The later analysis used no new phenotypic data to find candidate immune exposures, relying instead on TCR beta sequences and their occurrence across donors. An earlier analysis of around 640 of the donors used high-throughput TCR beta sequencing to judge whether each TCR beta V gene segment behaved as functional or pseudogenic. Alongside the repertoire data, information on donor age, sex, ethnicity and CMV serostatus was compiled. Genome-wide SNP genotypes for about 60% of the roughly 670 donors were used in a later genetic analysis, which treated that subset as a discovery cohort. All discovery cohort repertoires had been generated using a single sequencing platform. HLA typing covered class I and class II loci at four-digit resolution. Typing coverage differed by locus: A, B, C, DRB1 and DQB1 were typed in roughly 629-630 donors, DQA1 in 500 to 550, DPA1 in 600 to 610, and DPB1 in around 440. Five DR-DQ haplotypes were handled as single units for association and clustering, since linkage in the cohort was strong. Among some 410 genotyped donors of the cohort, an average of approximately 250,000 unique TCR beta nucleotide sequences were sequenced per donor, 15% to 20% of them non-productive. Overall results and qualifications from the work: Because HLA typing was unavailable for some donors at each locus, only the typed subset was used in association tests. Cytomegalovirus status was reported to be diagnosed by the classifier with high specificity and sensitivity in both the original and validation cohorts. Most CMV-associated TCR beta chains appeared to be HLA-restricted in a later analysis, and the HLA associations seemed to be driven largely by CMV exposure. A few of the identified cytomegalovirus-associated TCR beta chains were confirmed in vitro to be specific for cytomegalovirus antigens. In this cohort, only TCR beta chains were sequenced, and detectable features were limited by the absence of alpha or paired-chain data. According to a later genetic analysis, donors in an Asian-associated ancestry cluster had fewer N-insertions in productive TCRs than the approximately 670-donor mean. Because the 87-base-pair reads could not distinguish some IMGT-functional V segments, including TRBV6-2 and TRBV6-3, those segments were excluded. The study gave a list of about 170 TCR beta chains associated with cytomegalovirus. A later analysis reported that several top co-occurrence clusters appeared linked to parvovirus B19, influenza, CMV and Epstein-Barr virus. In a later genetic analysis, a missense DCLRE1C variant was associated with V-gene and J-gene trimming of TCR beta chains, and the association was replicated in an independent cohort. Because counts were too low, some 17 rarely observed V segments, including chromosome 9 orphons, were left out of the earlier analysis of over 550 of the donors. Most TCR sequences were observed very rarely across donors, whereas some public TCRs were present in many individuals. A cluster of highly shared sequence variants was judged likely to be a technical artifact of the sequencing pipeline. A further reported finding was that TCR beta sequences accurately predicted the HLA-A and HLA-B alleles for most subjects in the first cohort. Specific HLA alleles were associated with some 15,000 TCR beta sequences at a false discovery rate of 0.05 in a later analysis. In a later analysis, the rate of TCR association differed among HLA loci, with DRB1 alleles having the most associated TCRs and HLA-C alleles having the fewest. Correlated functional status among segregating V segments might be attributable to linkage disequilibrium, but an unknown experimental factor could not be ruled out. Sequencing depth was assumed to be roughly uniform across donors in the presence/absence analyses, though that assumption may not hold. According to the authors, the approach could potentially be generalized to other disease states and immunological phenotypes. When HLA alleles, especially DR and DQ, strongly co-occurred, attributing TCR associations to individual alleles was difficult. For the cohort, immune exposure information was limited to CMV serostatus. Compared with equally common non-associated chains, HLA-associated TCR beta chains in a later analysis were more clonally expanded and had lower generation probabilities. In an earlier analysis of about 540 of the donors, most TCR beta V segments were observed in productive rearrangements about 87% or about 30% of the time, broadly matching IMGT annotations.

Libraries were built with the immunoSEQ multiplex PCR assay. For the multiplex PCR, a mixture combining 60 forward primers for TCR Vbeta segments and 13 reverse primers for TCR Jbeta segments was used. The CDR3 region of rearranged TCR beta genes was amplified from genomic DNA by a multiplex PCR assay. The amplified TCR beta libraries were sequenced on the Illumina HiSeq System as 87-base-pair reads. For the original study's pipeline: Across the 666 repertoires, a later analysis counted 78 million or so unique TCR beta chains, around 11 million of which were shared by at least two donors. Raw reads were error-corrected and collapsed into unique sequences by a nearest-neighbor algorithm in which closely related sequences were merged to remove PCR and sequencing errors. To assign V, D and J gene segments, CDR3 sequences were aligned to IMGT reference sequences. For a sequence to be retained, a match of at least six nucleotides was required to both a V gene segment and a J gene segment. A rearrangement was called productive if the CDR3 had no stop codons and remained in frame with V and J, and every other rearrangement was called non-productive. CDR3 was defined by IMGT convention, running from the second conserved V-encoded cysteine to the conserved J-encoded phenylalanine. The earlier analysis of fewer than 700 of the donors excluded sequences that lacked an unambiguous match to a single V gene segment. An earlier analysis of 587 of the donors called V segments functional above 56.7% productive rearrangements and segregating when the between-donor standard deviation exceeded 5%. A statistical classification framework was built to diagnose cytomegalovirus status from the catalog of TCR beta chain sequences. In a later analysis, TCR nucleotide sequences were compared against IMGT/GENE-DB human TR gene sequences so that V and J genes could be assigned. The TCRdist pipeline was used in a later analysis to assign CDR3 sequences and most-parsimonious VDJ recombination scenarios. A later analysis defined each TCR beta chain by its CDR3 amino acid sequence plus V-gene family, and excluded reads lacking a unique V-gene family. A later analysis removed nearly 600 highly shared, low-generation-probability nucleotide sequences to deal with suspected cross-contamination and a sequencing artifact. For each public chain, a later analysis derived a clonal expansion index from normalized ranks of inferred template counts within each repertoire. A later analysis computed generation probabilities with a VDJ recombination model fitted to out-of-frame rearrangements, and checked the results against IGoR. In a later analysis, TCR-TCR, TCR-HLA and TCR-CMV co-occurrence was scored with hypergeometric tests, and a repertoire-size bias correction was applied to TCR pairs. False discovery rates were estimated in a later analysis by permuting HLA or CMV assignments 20 times. In a later analysis, co-occurring TCRs were grouped with DBSCAN, and TCRdist sequence similarity was added when clustering was performed within HLA-allele-positive subsets. Co-occurrence clustering excluded repertoires with fewer than 30,000 or more than 120,000 public chains, plus five with anomalous nucleotide sharing. The clones in this table, taken by TCRdb from immuneACCESS, are in-frame only. Not every clone is retained; where verified, under half of the shortfall comes from an unresolved V gene, and the cause of the rest is unknown. That table supplies the V and J calls and clone size; D and trimming were determined from the DNA. Counted in this sample were roughly 160,000 clones; approximately 80% of them appeared once. The ten largest clones take up around 2.1% of the sample.

Spanning cysteine to phenylalanine, the CDR3 consists of 18 amino acids. Only CDR3 DNA remains: 54 bases, in frame from the first base. Relative to germline, V is 2 bases shorter and J is 4 bases shorter, with 21 bases between their ends. Via the germline V gene, CDR1 is SNHLY and CDR2 FYNNEI. Concerning this clone: No antigen is known for it. No quality values exist for individual bases; no much larger clone is one base distant.

In total, 600 or so healthy bone marrow donors made up the cohort. At the time of sampling, every cohort member was nominally healthy, though immune exposures that went unrecorded were likely present. The donor was CMV seropositive and belonged to the group of 250 to 350 seropositive cohort members. Every donor gave a peripheral blood sample, and the peripheral blood mononuclear cells from that sample were used for TCR beta sequencing. Genomic DNA extraction from the blood cell samples was performed with the Qiagen DNeasy Blood Extraction Kit. The V gene is TRBV2 and the J gene is TRBJ2-4; TRBD2 is possibly the D segment (7 matching bases). This receptor was identified in a man in his forties or fifties in good health and CMV-seropositive. Sequencing used PBMCs. The nucleotides are TGTGCCAGCAGTGAAAGAGGGAGTCAGGGGAGGGTAAAAAACATTCAGTACTTC. It is translated as CASSERGSQGRVKNIQYF.